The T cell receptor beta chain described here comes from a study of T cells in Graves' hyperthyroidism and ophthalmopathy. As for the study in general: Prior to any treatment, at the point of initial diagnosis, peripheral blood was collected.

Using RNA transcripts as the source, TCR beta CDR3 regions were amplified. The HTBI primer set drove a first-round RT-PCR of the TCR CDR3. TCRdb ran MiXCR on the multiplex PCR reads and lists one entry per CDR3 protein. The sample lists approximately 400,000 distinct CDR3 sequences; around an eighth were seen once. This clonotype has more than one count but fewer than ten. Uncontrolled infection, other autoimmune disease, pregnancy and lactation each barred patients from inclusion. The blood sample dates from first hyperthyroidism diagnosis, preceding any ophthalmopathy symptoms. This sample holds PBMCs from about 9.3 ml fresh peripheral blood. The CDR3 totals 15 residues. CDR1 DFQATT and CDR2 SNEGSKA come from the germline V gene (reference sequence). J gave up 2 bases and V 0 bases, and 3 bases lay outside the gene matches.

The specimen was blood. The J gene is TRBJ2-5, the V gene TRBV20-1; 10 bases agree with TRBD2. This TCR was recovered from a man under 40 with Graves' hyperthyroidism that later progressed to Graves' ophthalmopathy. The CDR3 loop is CSARDGTSAQETQYF. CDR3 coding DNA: TGCAGTGCTAGAGATGGGACTAGCGCACAAGAGACCCAGTACTTC.